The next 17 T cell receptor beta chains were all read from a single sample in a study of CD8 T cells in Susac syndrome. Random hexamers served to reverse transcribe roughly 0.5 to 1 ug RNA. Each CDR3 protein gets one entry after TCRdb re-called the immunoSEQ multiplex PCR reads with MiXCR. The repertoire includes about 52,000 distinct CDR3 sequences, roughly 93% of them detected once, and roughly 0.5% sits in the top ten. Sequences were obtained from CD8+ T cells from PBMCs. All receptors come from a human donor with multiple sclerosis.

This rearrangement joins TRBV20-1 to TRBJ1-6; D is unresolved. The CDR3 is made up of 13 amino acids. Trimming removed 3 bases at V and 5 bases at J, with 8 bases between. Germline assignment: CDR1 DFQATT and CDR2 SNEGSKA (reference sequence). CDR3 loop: CSASRLDNSPLHF. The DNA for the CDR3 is TGCAGTGCTAGTCGGCTCGATAATTCACCCCTCCACTTT.

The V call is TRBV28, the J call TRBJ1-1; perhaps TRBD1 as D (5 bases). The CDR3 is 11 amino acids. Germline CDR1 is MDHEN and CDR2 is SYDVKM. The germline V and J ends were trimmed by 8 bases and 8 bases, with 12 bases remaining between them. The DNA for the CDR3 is TGTGCCAGCTCTCCCGGGACCGAAGCTTTCTTT. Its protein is CASSPGTEAFF.

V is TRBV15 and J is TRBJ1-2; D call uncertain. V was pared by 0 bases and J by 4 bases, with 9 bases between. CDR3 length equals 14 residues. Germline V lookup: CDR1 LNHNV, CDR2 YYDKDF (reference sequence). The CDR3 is CATSRENLGYGYTF. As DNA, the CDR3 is TGTGCCACCAGCAGAGAAAACCTTGGCTATGGCTACACCTTC.

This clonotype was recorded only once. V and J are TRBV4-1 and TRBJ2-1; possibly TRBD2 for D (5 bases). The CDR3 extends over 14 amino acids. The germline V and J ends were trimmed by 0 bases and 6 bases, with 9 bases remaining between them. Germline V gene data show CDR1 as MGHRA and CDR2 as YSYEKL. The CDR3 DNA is TGCGCCAGCAGCCAAGATGGCGGAGGCAATGAGCAGTTCTTC. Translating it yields CASSQDGGGNEQFF.

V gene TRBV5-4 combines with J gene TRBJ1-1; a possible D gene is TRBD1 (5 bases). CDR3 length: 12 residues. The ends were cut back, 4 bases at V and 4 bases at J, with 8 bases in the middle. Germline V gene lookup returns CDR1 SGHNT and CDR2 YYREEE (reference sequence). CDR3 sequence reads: CASSLDSTEAFF. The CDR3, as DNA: TGTGCCAGCAGCCTAGACAGCACTGAAGCTTTCTTT. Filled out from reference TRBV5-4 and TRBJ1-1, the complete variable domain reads ETGVTQSPTHLIKTRGQQVTLRCSSQSGHNTVSWYQQALGQGPQFIFQYYREEENGRGNFPPRFSGLQFPNYSSELNVNALELDDSALYLCASSLDSTEAFFGQGTRLTVV.

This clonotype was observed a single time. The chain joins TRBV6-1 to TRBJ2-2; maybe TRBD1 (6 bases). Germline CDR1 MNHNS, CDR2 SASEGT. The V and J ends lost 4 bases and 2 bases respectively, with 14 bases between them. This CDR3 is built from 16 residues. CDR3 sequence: CASSGIGTSNTGELFF. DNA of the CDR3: TGTGCCAGCAGTGGCATCGGGACAAGTAACACCGGGGAGCTGTTTTTT.

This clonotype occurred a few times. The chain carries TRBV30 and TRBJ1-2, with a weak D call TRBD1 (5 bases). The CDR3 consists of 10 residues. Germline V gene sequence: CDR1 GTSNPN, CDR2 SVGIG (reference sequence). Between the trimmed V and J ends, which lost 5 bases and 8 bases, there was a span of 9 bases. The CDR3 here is CAWGHAGYTF. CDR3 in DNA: TGTGCCTGGGGACACGCAGGCTACACCTTC.

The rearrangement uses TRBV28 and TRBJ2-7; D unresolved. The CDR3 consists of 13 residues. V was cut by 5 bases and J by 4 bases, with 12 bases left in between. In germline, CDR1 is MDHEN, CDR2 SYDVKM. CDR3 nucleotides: TGTGCCAGCAGTGGGGTCTTGGATTACGAGCAGTACTTC. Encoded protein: CASSGVLDYEQYF.

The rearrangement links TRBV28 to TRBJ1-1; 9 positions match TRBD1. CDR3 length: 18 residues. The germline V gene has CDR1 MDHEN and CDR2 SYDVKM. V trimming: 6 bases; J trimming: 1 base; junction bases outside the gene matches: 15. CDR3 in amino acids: CASSQAVGTGRRNTEAFF. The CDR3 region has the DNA TGTGCCAGCAGCCAAGCTGTAGGGACAGGGAGGCGGAACACTGAAGCTTTCTTT.

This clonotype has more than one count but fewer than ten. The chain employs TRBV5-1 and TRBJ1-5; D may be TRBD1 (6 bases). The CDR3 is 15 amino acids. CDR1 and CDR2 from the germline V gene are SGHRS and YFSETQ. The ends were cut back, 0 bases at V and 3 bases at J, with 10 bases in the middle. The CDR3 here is CASSLDGGANQPQHF. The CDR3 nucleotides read TGCGCCAGCAGCTTGGATGGGGGGGCCAATCAGCCCCAGCATTTT.

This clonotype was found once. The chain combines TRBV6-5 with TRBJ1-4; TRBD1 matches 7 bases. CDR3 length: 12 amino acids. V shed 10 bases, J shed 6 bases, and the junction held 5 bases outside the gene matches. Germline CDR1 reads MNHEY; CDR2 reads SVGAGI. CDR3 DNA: TGTGCCACACAGGGGTTCGATGAAAAACTGTTTTTT. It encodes CATQGFDEKLFF.

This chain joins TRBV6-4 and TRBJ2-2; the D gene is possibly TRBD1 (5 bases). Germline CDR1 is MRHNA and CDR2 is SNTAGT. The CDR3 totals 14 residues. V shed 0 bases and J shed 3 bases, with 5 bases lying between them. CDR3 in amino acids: CASSDSGDTGELFF. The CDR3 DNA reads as TGTGCCAGCAGTGACTCAGGGGACACCGGGGAGCTGTTTTTT.

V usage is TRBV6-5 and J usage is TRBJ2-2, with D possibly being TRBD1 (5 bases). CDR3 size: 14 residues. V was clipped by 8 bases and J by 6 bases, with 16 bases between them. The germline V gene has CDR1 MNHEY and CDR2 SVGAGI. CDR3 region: CASSRDPLPGELFF. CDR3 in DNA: TGTGCCAGCTCCAGGGATCCCCTCCCCGGGGAGCTGTTTTTT.

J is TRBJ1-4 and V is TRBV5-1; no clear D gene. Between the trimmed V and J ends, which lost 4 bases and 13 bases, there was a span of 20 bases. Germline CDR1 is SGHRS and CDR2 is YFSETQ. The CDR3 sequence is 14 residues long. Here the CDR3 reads CASSVISAIEGLFF. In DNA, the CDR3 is TGCGCCAGCAGCGTCATTTCTGCCATAGAAGGACTGTTTTTT.

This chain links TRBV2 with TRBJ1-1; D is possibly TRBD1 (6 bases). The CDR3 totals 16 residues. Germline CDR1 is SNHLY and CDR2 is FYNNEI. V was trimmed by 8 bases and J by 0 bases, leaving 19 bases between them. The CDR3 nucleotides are TGTGCCAGCTCTGAGGGGGGGCCATTCTTGAACACTGAAGCTTTCTTT. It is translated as CASSEGGPFLNTEAFF.

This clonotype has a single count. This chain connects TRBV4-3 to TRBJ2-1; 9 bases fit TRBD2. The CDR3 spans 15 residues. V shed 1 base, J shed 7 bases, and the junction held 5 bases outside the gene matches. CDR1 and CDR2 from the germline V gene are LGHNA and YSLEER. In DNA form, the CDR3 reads TGCGCCAGCAGCCAAGTTGGCGGGGGGGTTAATGAGCAGTTCTTC. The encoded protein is CASSQVGGGVNEQFF.

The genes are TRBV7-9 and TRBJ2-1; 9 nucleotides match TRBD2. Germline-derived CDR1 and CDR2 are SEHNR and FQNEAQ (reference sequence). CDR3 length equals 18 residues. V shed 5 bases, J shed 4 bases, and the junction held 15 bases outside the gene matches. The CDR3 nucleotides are TGTGCCAGCAGCCCGGTTCTAGCGGGGATACTCCGATACAATGAGCAGTTCTTC. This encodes CASSPVLAGILRYNEQFF.